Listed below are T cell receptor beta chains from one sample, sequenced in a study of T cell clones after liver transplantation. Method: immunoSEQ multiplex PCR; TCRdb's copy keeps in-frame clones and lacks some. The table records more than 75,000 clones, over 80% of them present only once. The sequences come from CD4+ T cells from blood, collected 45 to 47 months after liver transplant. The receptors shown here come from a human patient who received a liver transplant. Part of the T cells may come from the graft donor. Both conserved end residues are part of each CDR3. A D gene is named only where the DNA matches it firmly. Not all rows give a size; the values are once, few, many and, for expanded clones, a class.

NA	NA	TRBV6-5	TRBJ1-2	CASRFIANYGYTF	TGTGCCAGCAGATTCATTGCTAACTATGGCTACACCTTC
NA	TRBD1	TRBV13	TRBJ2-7	CASSKTGGVYEQYF	TGTGCCAGCAGCAAAACAGGGGGAGTCTACGAGCAGTACTTC
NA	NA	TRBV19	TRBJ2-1	CASSISRGRGPYNEQFF	TGTGCCAGTAGTATAAGTAGGGGAAGGGGACCATACAATGAGCAGTTCTTC
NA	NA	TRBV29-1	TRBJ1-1	CSDGGRTEAFF	TGCAGCGACGGGGGGCGCACTGAAGCTTTCTTT
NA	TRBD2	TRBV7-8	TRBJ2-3	CASSLGGRADTQYF	TGTGCCAGCAGCTTAGGGGGGAGGGCGGATACGCAGTATTTT
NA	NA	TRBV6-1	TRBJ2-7	CASTPTTGYNEQYF	TGTGCCAGCACGCCAACGACGGGATACAACGAGCAGTACTTC
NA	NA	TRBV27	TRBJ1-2	CASSLRGTYGYTF	TGTGCCAGCAGTTTAAGGGGGACGTATGGCTACACCTTC
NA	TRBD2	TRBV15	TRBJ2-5	CATSRGLAGGETQYF	TGTGCCACCAGCAGAGGGCTAGCGGGAGGAGAGACCCAGTACTTC
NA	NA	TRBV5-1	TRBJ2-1	CASSTVAETGDNEQFF	TGCGCCAGCAGCACGGTAGCGGAGACCGGCGACAATGAGCAGTTCTTC
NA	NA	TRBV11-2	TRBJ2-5	CASSLGATGVGLGETQYF	TGTGCCAGCAGCTTAGGGGCCACGGGAGTTGGGCTTGGAGAGACCCAGTACTTC
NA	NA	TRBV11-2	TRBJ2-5	CASSGGAGETQYF	TGTGCCTCCAGTGGGGGGGCTGGAGAGACCCAGTACTTC
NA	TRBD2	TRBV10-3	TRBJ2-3	CAISEGLAGGSLNTDTQYF	TGTGCCATCAGTGAGGGACTAGCGGGAGGATCCTTAAACACAGATACGCAGTATTTT
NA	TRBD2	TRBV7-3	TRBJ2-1	CASSPRGAGTSGYNEQFF	TGTGCCAGCAGCCCAAGGGGGGCGGGGACTAGCGGATACAATGAGCAGTTCTTC
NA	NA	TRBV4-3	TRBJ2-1	CASSSRLGNEQFF	TGCGCCAGCAGCTCTAGACTTGGCAATGAGCAGTTCTTC
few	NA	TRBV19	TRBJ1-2	CASSGELRDAGGYTF	TGTGCCAGTAGTGGCGAACTGCGGGACGCAGGGGGCTACACCTTC
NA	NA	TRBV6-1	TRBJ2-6	CASRGSGGGNVLTF	TGTGCCAGCAGGGGCTCTGGGGGAGGCAACGTCCTGACTTTC
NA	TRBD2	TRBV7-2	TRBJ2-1	CASSLGTGGKEQFF	TGTGCCAGCAGCTTAGGGACGGGAGGTAAGGAGCAGTTCTTC
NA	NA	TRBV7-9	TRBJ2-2	CASSSRPGLNTGELFF	TGTGCCAGCAGCTCCCGGCCGGGACTGAACACCGGGGAGCTGTTTTTT
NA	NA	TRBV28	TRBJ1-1	CASSLPGPLGTEAFF	TGTGCCAGCAGCCTCCCGGGACCTTTGGGGACTGAAGCTTTCTTT
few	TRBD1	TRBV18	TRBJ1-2	CASSPLNVPGQGDGYTF	TGTGCCAGCTCACCACTAAATGTGCCGGGACAGGGAGATGGCTACACCTTC
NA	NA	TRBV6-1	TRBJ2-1	CASRDYIAYNEQFF	TGTGCCAGCAGGGACTACATAGCCTACAATGAGCAGTTCTTC
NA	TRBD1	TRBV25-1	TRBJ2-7	CASSENRGMGEQYF	TGTGCCAGCAGTGAGAACAGGGGAATGGGCGAGCAGTACTTC
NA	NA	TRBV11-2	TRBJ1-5	CASSLGGLYHQPQHF	TGTGCCAGCAGCTTAGGCGGACTCTACCATCAGCCCCAGCATTTT
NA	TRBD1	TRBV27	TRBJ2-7	CASSHVPGQVSYEQYF	TGTGCCAGCAGTCATGTCCCGGGACAGGTCTCCTACGAGCAGTACTTC
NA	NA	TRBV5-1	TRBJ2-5	CASSLSTPNGETQYF	TGCGCCAGCAGCTTGAGTACCCCCAATGGGGAGACCCAGTACTTC
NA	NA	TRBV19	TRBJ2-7	CASSNGQGSYEQYF	TGTGCCAGTAGTAATGGGCAGGGTTCCTACGAGCAGTACTTC
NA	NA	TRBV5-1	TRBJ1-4	CASSFVSGSSEKLFF	TGCGCCAGCAGCTTCGTTTCAGGGTCCAGTGAAAAACTGTTTTTT
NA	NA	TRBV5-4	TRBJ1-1	CASSNPQGGNTEAFF	TGTGCCAGCAGCAACCCACAGGGTGGAAACACTGAAGCTTTCTTC
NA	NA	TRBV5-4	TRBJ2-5	CASTVMTEETQYF	TGTGCCAGCACCGTCATGACAGAAGAGACCCAGTACTTC